This TCR beta chain is from a study of identical twins. Trimming removed 3 bases from V and 3 bases from J, with 20 bases in between. The V gene's germline CDR1 is LGHDT and CDR2 YNNKEL (reference sequence). CDR3 length: 17 amino acids. The count of this clonotype is one. TCRdb re-analysed the 5' RACE reads in MiXCR, keeping a single row per CDR3 protein. The sample records under 350,000 distinct CDR3 sequences, roughly 9% being singletons. A further study also used this sample, focusing on yellow fever vaccine responses in identical twins.

Sequencing used CD8+ T cells sorted from blood. This rearrangement joins TRBV3-1 to TRBJ1-2; D gene ambiguous. The TCR was taken from a young woman in good health. The CDR3 nucleotides are TGTGCCAGCAGCCATGCCATGGAGACCAGGTTCTACTATGGCTACACCTTC. Translated, it gives CASSHAMETRFYYGYTF.